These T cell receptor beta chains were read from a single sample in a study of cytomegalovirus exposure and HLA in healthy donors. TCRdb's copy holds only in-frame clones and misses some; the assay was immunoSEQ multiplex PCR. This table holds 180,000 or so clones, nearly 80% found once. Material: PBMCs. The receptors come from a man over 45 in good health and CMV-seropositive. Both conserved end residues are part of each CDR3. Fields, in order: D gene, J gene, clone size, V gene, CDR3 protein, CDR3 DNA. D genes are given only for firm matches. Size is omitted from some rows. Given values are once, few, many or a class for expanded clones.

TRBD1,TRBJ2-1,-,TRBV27,CASSAYWDRETSDSRLQFF,TGTGCCAGCAGCGCTTACTGGGACAGGGAAACGTCGGATTCCCGGCTCCAGTTCTTC
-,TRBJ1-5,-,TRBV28,CASRSQASNQPQHF,TGTGCCAGCAGATCTCAGGCATCTAATCAGCCCCAGCATTTT
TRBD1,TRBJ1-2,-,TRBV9,CASSVAYSGTGLYGYTF,TGTGCCAGCAGCGTAGCTTATTCGGGGACAGGGCTCTATGGCTACACCTTC
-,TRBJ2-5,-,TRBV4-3,CASSQSVRGRETQYF,TGCGCCAGCAGCCAAAGCGTCAGGGGAAGGGAGACCCAGTACTTC
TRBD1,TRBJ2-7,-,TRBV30,CAWSYRQGARANYEQYF,TGTGCCTGGAGTTATAGACAGGGGGCAAGAGCCAACTACGAGCAGTACTTC
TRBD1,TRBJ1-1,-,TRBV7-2,CASSPGGTGALNTEAFF,TGTGCCAGCAGCCCCGGCGGGACAGGGGCATTAAACACTGAAGCTTTCTTT
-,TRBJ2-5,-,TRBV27,CASSFRGRRSEETQYF,TGTGCCAGCAGTTTCCGAGGCAGAAGAAGCGAAGAGACCCAGTACTTC
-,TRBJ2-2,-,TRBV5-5,CASSFSATYLTGELFF,TGTGCCAGCAGCTTTTCCGCCACCTATCTCACCGGGGAGCTGTTTTTT
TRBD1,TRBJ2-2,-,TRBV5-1,CASSRAGTGDTGELFF,TGCGCCAGCAGCCGGGCCGGGACAGGGGACACCGGGGAGCTGTTTTTT
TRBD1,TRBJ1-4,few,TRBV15,CATRDSSLEKLFF,TGTGCCACGCGGGACAGTTCATTGGAAAAACTGTTTTTT
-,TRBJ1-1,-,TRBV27,CASSYTGTTEAFF,TGTGCCAGCAGTTATACCGGGACAACCGAAGCTTTCTTT
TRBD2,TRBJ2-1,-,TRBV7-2,CASSHSGGVYNEQFF,TGTGCCAGCAGCCATAGCGGGGGGGTTTACAATGAGCAGTTCTTC
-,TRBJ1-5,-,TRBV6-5,CASSDSGAPQHF,TGTGCCAGCAGTGACTCGGGAGCCCCCCAGCATTTT
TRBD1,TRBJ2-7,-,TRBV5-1,CASSSGTGSYEQYF,TGCGCCAGCAGCTCCGGGACAGGGTCCTACGAGCAGTACTTC
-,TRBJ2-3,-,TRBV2,CASNRLTTNLDTQYF,TGTGCCAGCAATCGTCTGACAACCAATTTGGATACGCAGTATTTT
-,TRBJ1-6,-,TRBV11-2,CASSLGYRANSPLHF,TGTGCCAGCAGCTTAGGATACAGGGCGAATTCACCCCTCCACTTT
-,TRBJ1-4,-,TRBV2,CASRATGYNEKLFF,TGTGCCAGCAGGGCAACAGGGTACAATGAAAAACTGTTTTTT
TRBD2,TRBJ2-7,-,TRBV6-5,CASSYSGTSDEQYF,TGTGCCAGCAGTTACTCCGGGACTAGCGACGAGCAGTACTTC
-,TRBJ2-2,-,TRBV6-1,CASIMTEINTGELFF,TGTGCCAGCATCATGACAGAAATAAACACCGGGGAGCTGTTTTTT
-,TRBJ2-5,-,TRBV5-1,CASSLAGVPMTQYF,TGCGCCAGCAGCTTGGCAGGGGTACCTATGACCCAGTACTTC
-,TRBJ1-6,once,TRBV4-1,CASRQDRLSGPQGRNSPLHF,TGCGCCAGCAGGCAAGACCGACTCTCCGGGCCCCAAGGGAGGAATTCACCCCTCCACTTT
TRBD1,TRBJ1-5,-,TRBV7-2,CASSLRTGSQPQHF,TGTGCCAGCAGCCTAAGGACAGGGAGTCAGCCCCAGCATTTT
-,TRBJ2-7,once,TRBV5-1,CASSLDRAYEQYF,TGCGCCAGCAGCTTGGACAGGGCCTACGAGCAGTACTTC
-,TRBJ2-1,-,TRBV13,CASSLSGPRPYNEQFF,TGTGCCAGCAGCTTATCAGGCCCCAGGCCCTACAATGAGCAGTTCTTC
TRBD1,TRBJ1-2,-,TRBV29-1,CSAGTGGLGYTF,TGCAGCGCCGGGACAGGGGGATTAGGCTACACCTTC
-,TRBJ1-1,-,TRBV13,CASSLGKNTEAFF,TGTGCCAGCAGCTTAGGCAAGAACACTGAAGCTTTCTTT
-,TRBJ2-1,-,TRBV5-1,CASSSSGEVQFF,TGCGCCAGCAGCTCGTCGGGGGAAGTGCAGTTCTTC
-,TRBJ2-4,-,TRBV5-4,CASSSLAAKNIQYF,TGTGCCAGCAGCTCACTAGCAGCCAAAAACATTCAGTACTTC
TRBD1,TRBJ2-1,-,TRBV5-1,CASSPGQGTYNEQFF,TGCGCCAGCAGCCCCGGACAGGGCACCTACAATGAGCAGTTCTTC
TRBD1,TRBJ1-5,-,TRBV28,CASSWTGGNQPQHF,TGTGCCAGCAGTTGGACAGGGGGCAATCAGCCCCAGCATTTT
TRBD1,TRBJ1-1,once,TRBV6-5,CASNQGAAAFF,TGTGCCAGCAATCAGGGGGCGGCAGCTTTCTTT
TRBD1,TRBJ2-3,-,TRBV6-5,CASTAGTGGTDTQYF,TGTGCCAGCACCGCCGGGACAGGGGGAACAGATACGCAGTATTTT
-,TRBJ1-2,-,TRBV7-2,CASIGGDTLKGGYTF,TGTGCCAGCATCGGGGGGGACACCCTGAAAGGCGGCTACACCTTC
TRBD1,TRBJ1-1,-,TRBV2,CASSITGDMGEAFF,TGTGCCAGCAGTATAACAGGGGACATGGGTGAAGCTTTCTTT
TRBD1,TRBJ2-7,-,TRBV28,CASSLRPAATGSYEQYF,TGTGCCAGCAGTTTACGACCAGCGGCGACAGGGTCCTACGAGCAGTACTTC
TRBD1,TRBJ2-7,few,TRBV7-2,CASSAGTASIYEQYF,TGTGCCAGCAGCGCCGGGACAGCCTCAATATACGAGCAGTACTTC
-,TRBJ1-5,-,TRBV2,CASSEVGGEQPQHF,TGTGCCAGCAGTGAAGTAGGAGGAGAACAGCCCCAGCATTTT
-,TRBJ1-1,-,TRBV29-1,CSVQGRSNTEAFF,TGCAGCGTACAGGGTAGATCTAACACTGAAGCTTTCTTT
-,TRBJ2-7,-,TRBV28,CASSFIGTQPSEQYF,TGTGCCAGCAGTTTCATTGGGACTCAACCCTCGGAGCAGTACTTC
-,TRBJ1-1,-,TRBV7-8,CASSLGWAGVAFF,TGTGCCAGCAGCTTAGGATGGGCGGGGGTAGCTTTCTTT
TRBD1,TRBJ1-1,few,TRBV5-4,CASSLQGARKTEAFF,TGTGCCAGCAGCCTTCAGGGGGCGCGGAAAACTGAAGCTTTCTTT
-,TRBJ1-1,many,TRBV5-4,CASSADSLNTEAFF,TGTGCCAGCAGCGCCGACAGCCTCAACACTGAAGCTTTCTTT
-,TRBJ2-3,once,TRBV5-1,CASTRQLSTDTQYF,TGCGCCAGCACCCGACAGCTAAGCACAGATACGCAGTATTTT
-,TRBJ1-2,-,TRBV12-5,CASGLDVGEAYGYTF,TGTGCTAGTGGTTTGGACGTGGGGGAGGCCTATGGCTACACCTTC
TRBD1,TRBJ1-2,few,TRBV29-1,CSVDGDRPSNYGYTF,TGCAGCGTCGACGGGGACAGACCGTCTAACTATGGCTACACCTTC
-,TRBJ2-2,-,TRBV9,CASSSAGAGELFF,TGTGCCAGCAGCTCCGCCGGGGCCGGGGAGCTGTTTTTT
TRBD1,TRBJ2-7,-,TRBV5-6,CASSDRASSYEQYF,TGTGCCAGCAGCGACAGGGCAAGCTCCTACGAGCAGTACTTC
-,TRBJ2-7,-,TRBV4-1,CASSPKEGRSYEQYF,TGCGCCAGCAGCCCCAAGGAGGGACGCTCCTACGAGCAGTACTTC
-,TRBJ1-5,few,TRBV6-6,CASSPLQGGQPQHF,TGTGCCAGCAGTCCCCTACAGGGCGGGCAGCCCCAGCATTTT
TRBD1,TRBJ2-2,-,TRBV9,CASSARDRSPKNTGELFF,TGTGCCAGCAGCGCCCGGGACAGAAGCCCGAAGAACACCGGGGAGCTGTTTTTT
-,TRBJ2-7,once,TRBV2,CASTRGFNYEQYF,TGTGCCAGCACCCGGGGTTTCAACTACGAGCAGTACTTC
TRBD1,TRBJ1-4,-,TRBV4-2,CASSQGGQGGEKLFF,TGTGCCAGCAGCCAGGGGGGACAGGGTGGAGAAAAACTGTTTTTT
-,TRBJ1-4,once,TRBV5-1,CASSLAGDDEKLFF,TGCGCCAGCAGCTTAGCAGGGGATGATGAAAAACTGTTTTTT
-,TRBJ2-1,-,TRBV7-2,CASTPPRLGGTNEQFF,TGTGCCAGCACCCCCCCCCGACTAGGTGGGACTAATGAGCAGTTCTTC
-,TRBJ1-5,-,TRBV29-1,CSVEEAGAGNQPQHF,TGCAGCGTTGAAGAAGCAGGGGCGGGCAATCAGCCCCAGCATTTT
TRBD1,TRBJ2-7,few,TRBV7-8,CASEGSGQGALYSYEQYF,TGTGCCAGCGAGGGCTCAGGGCAGGGGGCCCTTTACTCCTACGAGCAGTACTTC
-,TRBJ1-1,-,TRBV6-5,CASNKGVPMNTEAFF,TGTGCCAGCAATAAGGGGGTCCCAATGAACACTGAAGCTTTCTTT
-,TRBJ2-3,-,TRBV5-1,CASSLEGQNTDTQYF,TGCGCCAGCAGCTTGGAGGGGCAGAACACAGATACGCAGTATTTT